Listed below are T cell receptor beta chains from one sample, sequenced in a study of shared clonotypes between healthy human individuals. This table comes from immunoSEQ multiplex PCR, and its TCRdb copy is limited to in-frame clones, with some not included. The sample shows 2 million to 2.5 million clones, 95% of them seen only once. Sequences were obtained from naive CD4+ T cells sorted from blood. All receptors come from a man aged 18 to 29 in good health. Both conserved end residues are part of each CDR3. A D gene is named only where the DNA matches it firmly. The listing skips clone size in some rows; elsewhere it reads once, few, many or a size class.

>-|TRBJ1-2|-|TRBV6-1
CASSKQYGYTF
TGTGCCAGCAGTAAACAGTATGGCTACACCTTC
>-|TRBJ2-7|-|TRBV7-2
CASSLDLYEQYF
TGTGCCAGCAGCTTAGATCTCTACGAGCAGTACTTC
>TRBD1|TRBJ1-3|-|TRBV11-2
CASSSGTGIGNTIYF
TGTGCCAGCAGCTCAGGGACAGGGATAGGAAACACCATATATTTT
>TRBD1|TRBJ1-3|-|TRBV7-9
CASSLDRGSGNTIYF
TGTGCCAGCAGCCTCGACAGGGGGTCTGGAAACACCATATATTTT
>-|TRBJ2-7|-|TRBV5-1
CASIGQAYEQYF
TGCGCCAGCATTGGCCAGGCCTACGAGCAGTACTTC
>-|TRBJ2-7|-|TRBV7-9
CASSLSHEQYF
TGTGCCAGCAGCCTTAGCCACGAGCAGTACTTC
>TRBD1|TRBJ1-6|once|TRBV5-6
CASSLWTGNHSPLHF
TGTGCCAGCAGCTTGTGGACAGGGAATCATTCACCCCTCCACTTT
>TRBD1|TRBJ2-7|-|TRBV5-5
CASSFPRTGLDEQYF
TGTGCCAGCAGCTTTCCGAGGACAGGGCTCGACGAGCAGTACTTC
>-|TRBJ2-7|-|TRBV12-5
CASGLRPDNPSYEQYF
TGTGCTAGTGGTTTGCGGCCAGATAACCCATCCTACGAGCAGTACTTC
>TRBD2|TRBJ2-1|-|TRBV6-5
CASSYSGTSGLEQFF
TGTGCCAGCAGTTACTCCGGGACTAGCGGGCTCGAGCAGTTCTTC
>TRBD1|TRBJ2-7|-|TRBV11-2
CASSLTGNNYEQYF
TGTGCCAGCAGCTTGACAGGGAACAACTACGAGCAGTACTTC
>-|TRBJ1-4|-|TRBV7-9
CASSLSGGREKLFF
TGTGCCAGCAGCTTGTCGGGCGGTCGGGAAAAACTGTTTTTT
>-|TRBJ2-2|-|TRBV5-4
CASSFTDRLTGELFF
TGTGCCAGCAGCTTCACGGACAGACTCACCGGGGAGCTGTTTTTT
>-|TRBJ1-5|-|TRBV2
CASSEWTASNQPQHF
TGTGCCAGCAGTGAATGGACAGCTAGCAATCAGCCCCAGCATTTT
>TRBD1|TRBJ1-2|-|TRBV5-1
CASSPQGASNYGYTF
TGCGCCAGCAGCCCGCAGGGGGCGTCGAACTATGGCTACACCTTC
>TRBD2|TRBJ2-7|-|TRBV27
CASSSGLAGTYEQYF
TGTGCCAGCAGTTCCGGACTAGCGGGGACCTACGAGCAGTACTTC